Listed below are T cell receptor beta chains from one sample, sequenced in a study of human T cells and chemical hapten exposure. Using its own MiXCR run on the RACE reads, TCRdb lists one record per CDR3 protein. This table holds some 400,000 distinct CDR3 sequences, 5.1% found once. The sequencing used whole blood, collected in connection with sensitization to the hapten diphenylcyclopropenone (DPC). The receptors come from a woman in her forties or fifties with alopecia areata. Some clones in this sample may be carry-over from other donors' samples. CDR3s include the opening cysteine and the closing phenylalanine or tryptophan. Fields, in order: CDR3 DNA, CDR3 protein, J gene, clone size, D gene, V gene. A D gene is named only where the DNA matches it firmly. Only some rows state a clone size, as once, few, many or a class for expanded clones.

CDR3nt: TGTGCCAGCAGCTCCCGCGGGTATGAGCAGTTCTTC; CDR3aa: CASSSRGYEQFF; j_gene: TRBJ2-1; abundance: many; d_gene: .; v_gene: TRBV9
CDR3nt: TGTGCCAGCAGCGTAGAAGGGGGCCCGGGGGTGGCCCAGTACTTC; CDR3aa: CASSVEGGPGVAQYF; j_gene: TRBJ2-5; abundance: many; d_gene: .; v_gene: TRBV9
CDR3nt: TGTGCCAGCAGCGTAGGCCCAATAAGGAATACGGATACGCAGTATTTT; CDR3aa: CASSVGPIRNTDTQYF; j_gene: TRBJ2-3; abundance: many; d_gene: .; v_gene: TRBV9
CDR3nt: TGCGCCAGCAGTCTACAAGAAACGCTTAGCTCCTACAATGAGCAGTTCTTC; CDR3aa: CASSLQETLSSYNEQFF; j_gene: TRBJ2-1; abundance: few; d_gene: .; v_gene: TRBV4-3
CDR3nt: TGTGCCAGCAGCTTTGGGACAGGGGTATACAATGAGCAGTTCTTC; CDR3aa: CASSFGTGVYNEQFF; j_gene: TRBJ2-1; abundance: many; d_gene: TRBD1; v_gene: TRBV7-9
CDR3nt: TGTGCCAGCATCTCGACTAGCGGGTTATCTAGCACAGATACGCAGTATTTT; CDR3aa: CASISTSGLSSTDTQYF; j_gene: TRBJ2-3; abundance: few; d_gene: TRBD2; v_gene: TRBV11-2
CDR3nt: TGTGCCAGCGGAACAACAGGGCGTTATAATTCACCCCTCCACTTT; CDR3aa: CASGTTGRYNSPLHF; j_gene: TRBJ1-6; abundance: .; d_gene: .; v_gene: TRBV12-3/TRBV12-4
CDR3nt: TGTGCCAGCAGCCCCTACTCAACAGGGGCCGGGGAGCTGTTTTTT; CDR3aa: CASSPYSTGAGELFF; j_gene: TRBJ2-2; abundance: .; d_gene: TRBD1; v_gene: TRBV3-1
CDR3nt: TGTGCCAGCGGGGACGGTGAAGCTTTCTTT; CDR3aa: CASGDGEAFF; j_gene: TRBJ1-1; abundance: few; d_gene: .; v_gene: TRBV2
CDR3nt: TGTGCCAGCGCCAGATCCTACAATGAGCAGTTCTTC; CDR3aa: CASARSYNEQFF; j_gene: TRBJ2-1; abundance: few; d_gene: .; v_gene: TRBV9
CDR3nt: TGTGCCAGCAGTGAGGGACCGAACAATCAGCCCCAGCATTTT; CDR3aa: CASSEGPNNQPQHF; j_gene: TRBJ1-5; abundance: .; d_gene: .; v_gene: TRBV6-1
CDR3nt: TGCAGCGTTGACAAGGACACCGGGGAGCTGTTTTTT; CDR3aa: CSVDKDTGELFF; j_gene: TRBJ2-2; abundance: many; d_gene: .; v_gene: TRBV29-1
CDR3nt: TGCGCCAGCAGCCAAGCGGACAGACAGTCTCCCGGGGACACTGAAGCTTTCTTT; CDR3aa: CASSQADRQSPGDTEAFF; j_gene: TRBJ1-1; abundance: few; d_gene: .; v_gene: TRBV4-1
CDR3nt: TGCGCCAGCAGCCCACGGACAGGGAGTGAAGCTTTCTTT; CDR3aa: CASSPRTGSEAFF; j_gene: TRBJ1-1; abundance: .; d_gene: TRBD1; v_gene: TRBV5-1
CDR3nt: TGCGCCAGCAGTTCCCGGCAGGGGGTCTACACCTTC; CDR3aa: CASSSRQGVYTF; j_gene: TRBJ1-2; abundance: few; d_gene: TRBD1; v_gene: TRBV5-1
CDR3nt: TGTGCCTGGAGTTCTGGACAGGGGAACTATGGCTACACCTTC; CDR3aa: CAWSSGQGNYGYTF; j_gene: TRBJ1-2; abundance: .; d_gene: TRBD1; v_gene: TRBV30
CDR3nt: TGTGCCAGCAGTTTGGACGTCGACGGCAATCAGCCCCAGCATTTT; CDR3aa: CASSLDVDGNQPQHF; j_gene: TRBJ1-5; abundance: few; d_gene: .; v_gene: TRBV6-1
CDR3nt: TGTGCCAGCAGCACCCCTTCGGGACAGGGGGCCGACGAGCAGTACTTC; CDR3aa: CASSTPSGQGADEQYF; j_gene: TRBJ2-7; abundance: .; d_gene: TRBD1; v_gene: TRBV12-3/TRBV12-4
CDR3nt: TGCAGCGCTAGATTCCGGGACAGCTCCTACGAGCAGTACTTC; CDR3aa: CSARFRDSSYEQYF; j_gene: TRBJ2-7; abundance: few; d_gene: TRBD1; v_gene: TRBV29-1
CDR3nt: TGTGCCATCAGTGCCGGGACAACCCCCGGGGAGCTGTTTTTT; CDR3aa: CAISAGTTPGELFF; j_gene: TRBJ2-2; abundance: many; d_gene: .; v_gene: TRBV10-3
CDR3nt: TGCAGCGCCGGACTAGCGGACCCGAGCTCCTACAATGAGCAGTTCTTC; CDR3aa: CSAGLADPSSYNEQFF; j_gene: TRBJ2-1; abundance: many; d_gene: TRBD2; v_gene: TRBV29-1
CDR3nt: TGTGCCAGCAGTTACGGACTAGCGGGAGATCTCCCCACAGATACGCAGTATTTT; CDR3aa: CASSYGLAGDLPTDTQYF; j_gene: TRBJ2-3; abundance: .; d_gene: TRBD2; v_gene: TRBV6-2/TRBV6-3
CDR3nt: TGTGCCAGCAGCCCCGCGGGGGGTTCGTATAACCAGCCCCAGCATTTT; CDR3aa: CASSPAGGSYNQPQHF; j_gene: TRBJ1-5; abundance: many; d_gene: .; v_gene: TRBV7-2
CDR3nt: TGTGCCAGCAGTTACTCGGCAGGGAGCGGCGAGCAGTACTTC; CDR3aa: CASSYSAGSGEQYF; j_gene: TRBJ2-7; abundance: many; d_gene: .; v_gene: TRBV6-2/TRBV6-3
CDR3nt: TGTGCCAGCAGTTCGGCTAGCGGGGGGGTTTACAATGAGCAGTTCTTC; CDR3aa: CASSSASGGVYNEQFF; j_gene: TRBJ2-1; abundance: few; d_gene: TRBD2; v_gene: TRBV12-3/TRBV12-4
CDR3nt: TGCAGTGCTAGCGGCTTGGGCACAGATACGCAGTATTTT; CDR3aa: CSASGLGTDTQYF; j_gene: TRBJ2-3; abundance: few; d_gene: .; v_gene: TRBV20-1
CDR3nt: TGTGCCAGCATCTTATCCCCCGGGAGGGCCGACAACGAGCAGTACTTC; CDR3aa: CASILSPGRADNEQYF; j_gene: TRBJ2-7; abundance: many; d_gene: TRBD2; v_gene: TRBV12-3/TRBV12-4
CDR3nt: TGCAGCGTCTCATCTACCTACGAGCAGTACTTC; CDR3aa: CSVSSTYEQYF; j_gene: TRBJ2-7; abundance: few; d_gene: .; v_gene: TRBV29-1
CDR3nt: TGTGCCAGCAGCTTAGAAGGCCTTGGGGCAGATACGCAGTATTTT; CDR3aa: CASSLEGLGADTQYF; j_gene: TRBJ2-3; abundance: few; d_gene: .; v_gene: TRBV7-9
CDR3nt: TGTGCCAGCAGCCCAGCGGGCAGGGGGAACCAAGAGACCCAGTACTTC; CDR3aa: CASSPAGRGNQETQYF; j_gene: TRBJ2-5; abundance: few; d_gene: .; v_gene: TRBV7-9
CDR3nt: TGTGCCAGCAGGTCGCCAAGGGAGCAAAACATTCAGTACTTC; CDR3aa: CASRSPREQNIQYF; j_gene: TRBJ2-4; abundance: many; d_gene: .; v_gene: TRBV5-5
CDR3nt: TGTGCCAGCAGTGAGGCAACCGCTAGCACAGATACGCAGTATTTT; CDR3aa: CASSEATASTDTQYF; j_gene: TRBJ2-3; abundance: many; d_gene: .; v_gene: TRBV6-6
CDR3nt: TGTGCCAGCAGCCCCGCGGGAGGGGCTTTTGAAGCTTTCTTT; CDR3aa: CASSPAGGAFEAFF; j_gene: TRBJ1-1; abundance: few; d_gene: .; v_gene: TRBV7-9
CDR3nt: TGCAGCGTTGAGGGCGGGAGCGTCTCCGAGCAGTACTTC; CDR3aa: CSVEGGSVSEQYF; j_gene: TRBJ2-7; abundance: many; d_gene: TRBD2; v_gene: TRBV29-1
CDR3nt: TGCAGTGCTTCGACTAGCGGAATTTCCTACGAGCAGTACTTC; CDR3aa: CSASTSGISYEQYF; j_gene: TRBJ2-7; abundance: few; d_gene: TRBD2; v_gene: TRBV20-1
CDR3nt: TGTGCCAGCAGGCCCACAGGGGGCAACGACGAGCAGTACTTC; CDR3aa: CASRPTGGNDEQYF; j_gene: TRBJ2-7; abundance: many; d_gene: TRBD1; v_gene: TRBV12-3/TRBV12-4
CDR3nt: TGTGCCAGCAGCCGCGGGAGAAATGAAAAACTGTTTTTT; CDR3aa: CASSRGRNEKLFF; j_gene: TRBJ1-4; abundance: few; d_gene: .; v_gene: TRBV7-2
CDR3nt: TGTGCCAGCAGTTTATACGGGAGGGCCCCCGATACGCAGTATTTT; CDR3aa: CASSLYGRAPDTQYF; j_gene: TRBJ2-3; abundance: many; d_gene: TRBD2; v_gene: TRBV27
CDR3nt: TGCGCCAGCAGCTTGGGACAGAGCAGCAATCAGCCCCAGCATTTT; CDR3aa: CASSLGQSSNQPQHF; j_gene: TRBJ1-5; abundance: many; d_gene: .; v_gene: TRBV5-1
CDR3nt: TGTGCCACCAGCAGGGGTAAGGAGCCCCCCTATGGCTACACCTTC; CDR3aa: CATSRGKEPPYGYTF; j_gene: TRBJ1-2; abundance: few; d_gene: .; v_gene: TRBV15
CDR3nt: TGTGCCAGCAGTTGGGGGGACCGACTAAACGGTTCACCCCTCCACTTT; CDR3aa: CASSWGDRLNGSPLHF; j_gene: TRBJ1-6; abundance: few; d_gene: .; v_gene: TRBV6-5
CDR3nt: TGTGCCAGCAGCCAAGATAATACCCTTGAGCAGTTCTTC; CDR3aa: CASSQDNTLEQFF; j_gene: TRBJ2-1; abundance: many; d_gene: .; v_gene: TRBV14